This section outlines one T cell receptor (beta chain) sequence together with its context. A read error may account for a junction end that differs from germline. The sample belongs to a study of blood T cells in healthy people across ages. The germline V gene encodes CDR1 SGHTA and CDR2 FQGNSA. CDR3 size: 14 residues. Primers used in a second PCR of about 6 to 11 cycles were a sample-barcoded 5' primer and a J-beta primer mix. TCRdb independently ran MiXCR on the 5' RACE reads; one entry per CDR3 protein. This table has more than 600,000 distinct CDR3 sequences, around a quarter appearing once. This same sample was also part of a study on T cells of mothers and their children. That work contributes: Each child gave approximately 2.8 million TCR beta CDR3 reads (each mother, over 9.5 million).

The sequencing input was blood. The chain combines TRBV7-2 with TRBJ2-3, with no clear D. This clonotype was obtained from a boy between 10 and 17 years old in good health. The CDR3 DNA sequence: TGTGCCAGCAGCTTGAGCCTGGGCACAGATACGCGGTATTTT. It yields the protein CASSLSLGTDTRYF.